These T cell receptor beta chains were read from a single sample in a study of monozygotic twins with inflammatory bowel disease. TCRdb derives one entry per CDR3 protein from the 5' RACE reads, leaving out DNA. This sample contains 85,000 to 110,000 distinct CDR3 sequences. What was sequenced was blood. The receptor set was obtained from a human donor with ulcerative colitis or Crohn's disease, or a healthy co-twin of an affected twin (not recorded which). The CDR3 runs from the conserved cysteine through the conserved F or W.

CDR3	V	J
CASSRFPGLAASNIQYF	TRBV6-2/TRBV6-3	TRBJ2-4
CASSIQRRIYSNQPQHF	TRBV19	TRBJ1-5
CASSRLQGAPGETQYF	TRBV7-9	TRBJ2-5
CASRTGLADSYEQYF	TRBV11-2	TRBJ2-7
CASSAAGGHYEQYF	TRBV5-1	TRBJ2-7
CASSTTSGYNEQFF	TRBV5-4	TRBJ2-1
CASSLLSSPEAEAFF	TRBV5-4	TRBJ1-1
CASRLAGGLQETQYF	TRBV2	TRBJ2-5
CSARKEAGRSPLHF	TRBV20-1	TRBJ1-6
CASNPRGGPFSGANVLTF	TRBV5-4	TRBJ2-6
CASSSIEGTEAFF	TRBV7-2	TRBJ1-1
CAITRQGAGGEQYF	TRBV10-3	TRBJ2-7
CAWSVLRTNTGELFF	TRBV30	TRBJ2-2
CASSIGTGGAGELFF	TRBV5-5	TRBJ2-2
CASSALVETQYF	TRBV7-9	TRBJ2-5
CASSLGWTGYEQYF	TRBV7-2	TRBJ2-7
CASRPALGRITNQPQHF	TRBV6-1	TRBJ1-5
CASRQGQLNTEAFF	TRBV7-2	TRBJ1-1
CASSRQPGLDTGELFF	TRBV7-2	TRBJ2-2
CASSTSSGADNQPQHF	TRBV21-1	TRBJ1-5
CAIRDRNTDTQYF	TRBV10-3	TRBJ2-3
CASSVGQGDEQYF	TRBV9	TRBJ2-7
CSARPGPRRNEQFF	TRBV20-1	TRBJ2-1
CASSYVNRDTEAFF	TRBV6-5	TRBJ1-1
CATSDSGQGTYEQYF	TRBV24-1	TRBJ2-7
CATSDHTSGGLQLLNEQFF	TRBV24-1	TRBJ2-1
CATSVGGRETQYF	TRBV24-1	TRBJ2-5
CASSGVRGTPYEQYF	TRBV12-3/TRBV12-4	TRBJ2-7
CSARDLSTDTQYF	TRBV20-1	TRBJ2-3
CASSFGGKNTEAFF	TRBV7-2	TRBJ1-1
CASSQVSGVGYTF	TRBV14	TRBJ1-2
CASSRPGQMGATNEKLFF	TRBV14	TRBJ1-4
CASSLVTSSYNSPLHF	TRBV5-1	TRBJ1-6
CASSLGGGNGQPQHF	TRBV5-1	TRBJ1-5
CSARDSRAETQYF	TRBV20-1	TRBJ2-5
CASSSGGADTGELFF	TRBV25-1	TRBJ2-2
CASSLEANEQFF	TRBV11-2	TRBJ2-1
CASSLEPRGSHEQFF	TRBV7-2	TRBJ2-1
CASSQIPSGTYNEQFF	TRBV14	TRBJ2-1